This record covers a single T cell receptor (beta chain). Its antigen is unknown. In the PCR, 60 Vbeta and 13 Jbeta primers were used. Data came from immunoSEQ multiplex PCR; TCRdb stores just in-frame clones and leaves some out. The sample holds about 96,000 clones; around 74% are singletons and the top ten take 13% to 15%. The data belong to a study of cytomegalovirus exposure and HLA in healthy donors. Between the trimmed V and J ends, which lost 6 bases and 2 bases, there was a span of 10 bases. Germline loops: CDR1 ENHRY, CDR2 SYGVKD. The CDR3 length is 14 residues. Findings and limits, study-wide: In a later analysis, HLA-C alleles had the fewest associated TCRs, DRB1 alleles the most.

This chain uses TRBV10-3 with TRBJ1-4, with D tentatively TRBD1 (5 bases). This TCR derives from a woman between 65 and 79 years old in good health and CMV-seropositive. The sequenced material came from PBMCs. CDR3 region: CAIRERGTNEKLFF. CDR3 nucleotides: TGTGCCATCAGGGAGCGGGGGACTAATGAAAAACTGTTTTTT.